The clone carrying this T cell receptor beta chain was counted a few times. Antigen unknown. The data were obtained in a study of blood T cells in healthy people across ages. Notes on the study in general: Nothing was known about donor CMV status, and this possibly confounded expanded clonotype changes.

It was with a sample-barcoded 5' primer and a J-beta primer mix that a second PCR of about 7 to 12 cycles was run. Tags on each cDNA molecule came from a template-switch adaptor with 12 random nucleotides. All samples yielded 2.5 million or more CDR3-containing paired-end reads. MiXCR, run by TCRdb on the 5' RACE reads, gives a single entry per CDR3 protein. Among hundreds of thousands of distinct CDR3 sequences, around 42% were seen once, and the ten largest hold roughly 19%. The germline gives CDR1 SGHTA, CDR2 FQGNSA. The CDR3 is made up of 16 amino acids. After removal of 4 bases from V and 3 bases from J, the junction contained 8 bases not matched to a gene. Total RNA amounts of at least 6 micrograms were extracted per sample.

The origin of this receptor is a man in his sixties in good health. The sequencing input was blood. This chain joins TRBV7-2 and TRBJ2-5; 10 bases match TRBD2. CDR3 nucleotides: TGTGCCAGCAGCTCCCGGAGCGGGGGGGAGAAAGAGACCCAGTACTTC. Its protein product is CASSSRSGGEKETQYF.